Below, 12 T cell receptor beta chains from the same sample are listed, as sequenced in a study of blood T cells in healthy people across ages (dated by TCRdb to about 2015). Library preparation employed 5' RACE. Sequencing took place on an Illumina HiSeq 2500. A second 7 to 11 cycle PCR used a sample-barcoded 5' primer and a J-beta primer mix. TCRdb reworked the public reads: Q25 trimming with fastp, MiXCR clone assembly, productive beta chains retained. Each CDR3 protein gets just one entry, which takes the most common genes and DNA from the rows behind it. This sample lists 1.5 million to 2 million distinct CDR3 sequences; 28% were detected once. The top ten clonotypes cover roughly 8% of the sample. Sequenced: blood. The receptors here all came from a woman in her twenties or thirties in good health.

A remark on this clonotype: Since a much larger clone is just one base distant, this may be a read error. The chain links TRBV20-1 to TRBJ2-5; TRBD2 matches 8 bases. With 6 bases clipped from V and 1 base from J, the junction kept 7 bases outside the gene matches. The CDR3 is 14 residues long. CDR1 and CDR2 from the germline V gene are DFQATT and SNEGSKA (reference sequence). This chain's CDR3 is CSAPYRGGQETQYF. As DNA, the CDR3 is TGCAGTGCACCTTATCGGGGGGGCCAAGAGACCCAGTACTTC.

Details on this clonotype: A read error may be the cause here, since a much bigger clone is one base away. The genes are TRBV12-3 or TRBV12-4 and TRBJ2-3, with D possibly being TRBD1 (6 bases). Trimming removed 10 bases at V and 4 bases at J, with 15 bases between. The CDR3 is 13 residues long. CDR3 DNA: TGTGCCACCAACACAGGGTTCGCAGATACGCAGTATTTT. Protein sequence: CATNTGFADTQYF.

V gene TRBV20-1 combines with J gene TRBJ2-7; 7 nucleotides agree with TRBD2. The ends lost 2 bases at V and 2 bases at J; junction bases unmatched: 9. Germline V gives CDR1 DFQATT, CDR2 SNEGSKA (reference sequence). The CDR3 is 15 residues long. The CDR3 region is CSARLLTGGTYEQYF. The CDR3 nucleotides are TGCAGTGCTAGACTCCTAACGGGAGGCACCTACGAGCAGTACTTC.

This clonotype has ten or more counts. V usage is TRBV7-9 and J usage is TRBJ2-5; 7 nucleotides line up with TRBD1. CDR3 size: 15 residues. Germline lookup yields CDR1 SEHNR and CDR2 FQNEAQ (reference sequence). Germline trimming cut 7 bases from V and 2 bases from J; bases unmatched to any gene: 10. CDR3 nucleotide sequence: TGTGCCAGCATCTATAGTAGGACAGGTCAAGAGACCCAGTACTTC. This gives the protein CASIYSRTGQETQYF.

This clonotype was counted a few times. This sequence joins TRBV5-1 and TRBJ1-2, with D possibly TRBD1 on 6 matching bases. The CDR3 extends over 16 amino acids. Trimming shortened V by 0 bases and J by 8 bases, and 20 bases separated the two germline ends. Germline CDR1 reads SGHRS; CDR2 reads YFSETQ. CDR3 loop: CASSLASGARLGGYTF. DNA of the CDR3: TGCGCCAGCAGCTTGGCGTCAGGGGCGCGCCTGGGAGGCTACACCTTC.

In its sample, this clonotype was seen many times. V usage is TRBV10-3 and J usage is TRBJ2-1; no definite D call. The CDR3 loop spans 15 amino acids. V gave up 2 bases and J gave up 3 bases, with 11 bases separating them. Looked up from germline, CDR1 is ENHRY and CDR2 is SYGVKD. The CDR3 bases are TGTGCCATCAGTGAGGGGCAGGAAATCTACAATGAGCAGTTCTTC. Its translation: CAISEGQEIYNEQFF.

Comments on this clonotype: A read error is possible here, since a much larger clone lies one base away. V is TRBV20-1 and J is TRBJ2-4; 7 positions match TRBD2. The end of the DNA is better explained by TRBJ2-7, so the J call may be wrong. There are 15 residues in the CDR3. Germline values: CDR1 DFQATT, CDR2 SNEGSKA (reference sequence). CDR3 loop: CSAGDRLAVYPEQYF. The CDR3 DNA sequence: TGCAGTGCTGGAGATCGGCTAGCGGTCTACCCCGAGCAGTACTTC.

As for this clonotype: A read error may be the cause here, since a much bigger clone is one base away. The rearrangement links TRBV9 to TRBJ2-1; a weak D match, TRBD2 (7 bases). This CDR3 spans 14 amino acids. Germline values: CDR1 SGDLS, CDR2 YYNGEE. V shed 0 bases and J shed 13 bases, with 17 bases lying between them. CDR3 protein: CASSVDRAGDIQFF. DNA for the CDR3: TGTGCCAGCAGCGTAGACAGGGCGGGGGACATTCAGTTCTTC.

This clonotype was seen many times. This chain connects TRBV7-6 to TRBJ1-1, with D tentatively TRBD1 (6 bases). This CDR3 is 15 amino acids long. V was trimmed by 5 bases and J by 0 bases, leaving 13 bases between them. Germline V gene lookup returns CDR1 SGHVS and CDR2 FNYEAQ. CDR3 in amino acids: CASSPSGGLNTEAFF. CDR3 nucleotide sequence: TGTGCCAGCAGCCCTAGTGGGGGGCTGAACACTGAAGCTTTCTTT.

The V call is TRBV15, the J call TRBJ2-2; no clear D. CDR1 and CDR2 from the germline V gene are LNHNV and YYDKDF (reference sequence). The V and J ends lost 2 bases and 1 base respectively, with 11 bases between them. The CDR3 totals 16 residues. The CDR3 nucleotides are TGTGCCACCAGCAGAATGGGGTGGGGGAACACCGGGGAGCTGTTTTTT. Its translation: CATSRMGWGNTGELFF.

This clonotype has more than one count but fewer than ten. This chain links TRBV2 with TRBJ1-5; the D is unclear. Germline V lookup: CDR1 SNHLY, CDR2 FYNNEI. The V end was cut by 8 bases, the J end by 1 base, with 9 bases between. The CDR3 is made up of 13 amino acids. CDR3 loop: CASVVNSNQPQHF. For the CDR3, the DNA is TGTGCCAGCGTAGTAAACAGCAATCAGCCCCAGCATTTT. Supplemented by reference TRBV2 and TRBJ1-5, the full variable domain reads EPEVTQTPSHQVTQMGQEVILRCVPISNHLYFYWYRQILGQKVEFLVSFYNNEISEKSEIFDDQFSVERPDGSNFTLKIRSTKLEDSAMYFCASVVNSNQPQHFGDGTRLSIL.

This clonotype has a count of ten or more. The V and J genes are TRBV12-3 or TRBV12-4 and TRBJ1-5, with D unclear. The CDR3 runs to 12 residues. Trimming pared 4 bases from V and 6 bases from J, leaving 7 bases between. The CDR3 DNA reads TGTGCCAGCAGTTCAGGATCTCAGCCCCAGCATTTT. This sequence encodes CASSSGSQPQHF.